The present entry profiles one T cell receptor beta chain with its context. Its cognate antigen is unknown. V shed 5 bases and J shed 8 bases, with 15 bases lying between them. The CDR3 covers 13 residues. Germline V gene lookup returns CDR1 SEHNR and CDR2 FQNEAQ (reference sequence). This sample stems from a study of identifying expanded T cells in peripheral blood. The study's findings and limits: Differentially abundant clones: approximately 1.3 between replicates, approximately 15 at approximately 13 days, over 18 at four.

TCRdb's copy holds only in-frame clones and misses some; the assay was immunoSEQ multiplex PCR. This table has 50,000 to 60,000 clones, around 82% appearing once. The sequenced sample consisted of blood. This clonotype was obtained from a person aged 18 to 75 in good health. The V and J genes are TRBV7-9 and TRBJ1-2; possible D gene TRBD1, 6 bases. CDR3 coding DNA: TGTGCCAGCAGCCCTATATCAGGGGCCGGCTACACCTTC. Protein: CASSPISGAGYTF.